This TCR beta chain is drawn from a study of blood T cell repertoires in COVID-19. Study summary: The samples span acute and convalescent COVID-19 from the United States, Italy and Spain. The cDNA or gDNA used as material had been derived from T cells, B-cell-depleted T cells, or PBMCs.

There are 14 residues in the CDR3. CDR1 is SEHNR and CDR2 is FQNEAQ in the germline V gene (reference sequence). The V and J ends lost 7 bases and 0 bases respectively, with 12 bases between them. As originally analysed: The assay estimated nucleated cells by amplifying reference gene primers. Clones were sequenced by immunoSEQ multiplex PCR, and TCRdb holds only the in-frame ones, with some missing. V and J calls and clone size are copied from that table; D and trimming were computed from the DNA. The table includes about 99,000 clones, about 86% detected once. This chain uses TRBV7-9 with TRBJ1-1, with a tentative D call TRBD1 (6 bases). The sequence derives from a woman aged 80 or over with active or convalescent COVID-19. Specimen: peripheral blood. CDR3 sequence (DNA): TGTGCCAGCAACGACAGGATTATGAACACTGAAGCTTTCTTT. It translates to CASNDRIMNTEAFF.